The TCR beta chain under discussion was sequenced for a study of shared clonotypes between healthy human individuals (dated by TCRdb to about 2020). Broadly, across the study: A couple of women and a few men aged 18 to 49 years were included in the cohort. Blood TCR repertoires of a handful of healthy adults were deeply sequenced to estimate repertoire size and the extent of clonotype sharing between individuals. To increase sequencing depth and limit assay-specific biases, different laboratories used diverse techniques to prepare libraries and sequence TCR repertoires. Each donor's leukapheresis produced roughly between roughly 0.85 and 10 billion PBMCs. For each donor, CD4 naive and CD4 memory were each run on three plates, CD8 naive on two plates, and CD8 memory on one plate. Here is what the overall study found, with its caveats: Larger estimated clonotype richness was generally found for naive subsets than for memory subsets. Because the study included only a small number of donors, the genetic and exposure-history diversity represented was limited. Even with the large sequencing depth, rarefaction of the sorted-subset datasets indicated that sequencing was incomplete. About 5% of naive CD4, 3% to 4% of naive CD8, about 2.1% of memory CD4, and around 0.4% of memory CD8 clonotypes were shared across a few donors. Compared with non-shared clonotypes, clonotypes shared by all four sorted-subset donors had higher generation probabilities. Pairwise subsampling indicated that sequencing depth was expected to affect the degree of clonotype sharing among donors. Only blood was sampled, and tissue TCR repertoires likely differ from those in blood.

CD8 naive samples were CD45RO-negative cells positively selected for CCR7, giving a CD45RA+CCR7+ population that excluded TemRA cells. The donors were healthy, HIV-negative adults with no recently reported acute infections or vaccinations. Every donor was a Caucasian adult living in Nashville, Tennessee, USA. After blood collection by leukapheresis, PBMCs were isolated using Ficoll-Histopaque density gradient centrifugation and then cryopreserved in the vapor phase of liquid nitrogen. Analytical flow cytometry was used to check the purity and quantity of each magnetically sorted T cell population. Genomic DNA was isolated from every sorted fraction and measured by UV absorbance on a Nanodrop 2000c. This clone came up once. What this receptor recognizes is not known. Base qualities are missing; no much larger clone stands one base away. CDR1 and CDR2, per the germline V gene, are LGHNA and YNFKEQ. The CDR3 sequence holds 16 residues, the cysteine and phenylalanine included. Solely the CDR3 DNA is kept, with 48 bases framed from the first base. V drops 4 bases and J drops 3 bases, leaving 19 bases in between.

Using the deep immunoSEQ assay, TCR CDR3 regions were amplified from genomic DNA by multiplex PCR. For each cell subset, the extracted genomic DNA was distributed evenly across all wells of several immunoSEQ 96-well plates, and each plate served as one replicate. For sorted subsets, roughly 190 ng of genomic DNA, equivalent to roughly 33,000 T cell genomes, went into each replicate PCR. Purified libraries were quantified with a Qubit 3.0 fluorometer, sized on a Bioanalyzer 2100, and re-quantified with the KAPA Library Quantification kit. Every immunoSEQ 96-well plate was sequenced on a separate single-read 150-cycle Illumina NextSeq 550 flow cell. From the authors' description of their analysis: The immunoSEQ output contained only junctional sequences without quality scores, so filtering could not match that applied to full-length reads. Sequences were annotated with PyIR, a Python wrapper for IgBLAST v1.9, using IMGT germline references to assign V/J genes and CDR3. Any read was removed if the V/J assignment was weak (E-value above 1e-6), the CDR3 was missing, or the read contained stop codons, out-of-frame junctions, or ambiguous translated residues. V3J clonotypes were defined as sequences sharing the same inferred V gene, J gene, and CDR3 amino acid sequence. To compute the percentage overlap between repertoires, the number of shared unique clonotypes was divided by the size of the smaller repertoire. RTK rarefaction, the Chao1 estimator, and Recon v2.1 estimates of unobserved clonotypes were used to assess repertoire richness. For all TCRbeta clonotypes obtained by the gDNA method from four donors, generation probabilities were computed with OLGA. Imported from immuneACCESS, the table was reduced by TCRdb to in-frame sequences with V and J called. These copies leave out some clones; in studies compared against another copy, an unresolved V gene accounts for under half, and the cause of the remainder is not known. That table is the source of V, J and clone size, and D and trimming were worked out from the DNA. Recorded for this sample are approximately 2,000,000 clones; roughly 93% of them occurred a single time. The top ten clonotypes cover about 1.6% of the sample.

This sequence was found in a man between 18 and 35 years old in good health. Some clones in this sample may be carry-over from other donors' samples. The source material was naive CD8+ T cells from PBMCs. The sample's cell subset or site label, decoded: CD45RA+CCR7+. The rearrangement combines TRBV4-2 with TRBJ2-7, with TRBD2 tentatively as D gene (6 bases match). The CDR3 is CASSRGLRTGDYEQYF. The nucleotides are TGTGCCAGCAGCCGGGGACTGCGAACTGGGGACTACGAGCAGTACTTC.